The next 21 T cell receptor beta chains were all read from a single sample in a study of T cell repertoires in cytomegalovirus infection. Antigens for these TCRs are unknown. TCRdb used MiXCR to reprocess the reads, holding one entry per CDR3 protein. The table includes hundreds of thousands of distinct CDR3 sequences, roughly a third detected once. This specimen consisted of cultured PBMCs, obtained from culture after CMV antigen stimulation. The receptors stem from a human donor in good health (CMV status not recorded). Some clones in this sample may be carry-over from other donors' samples.

This clonotype was observed a handful of times. The V gene is TRBV7-3, the J gene TRBJ2-5; D unclear. There are 15 residues in the CDR3. Germline V gene lookup returns CDR1 SGHTA and CDR2 FQGTGA. V lost 0 bases and J lost 4, with 12 bases in between. The CDR3 DNA is TGTGCCAGCAGCTTAACGGACGGCCGTCTAGAGACCCAGTACTTC. Protein sequence: CASSLTDGRLETQYF.

Many counts were recorded for this clonotype. J is TRBJ2-3 and V is TRBV7-2; 7 nucleotides agree with TRBD2. Germline V gene lookup returns CDR1 SGHTA and CDR2 FQGNSA. With 4 bases clipped from V and 1 base from J, the junction kept 8 bases outside the gene matches. The CDR3 loop spans 16 amino acids. DNA for the CDR3: TGTGCCAGCAGCTCCGGGCTAGCGGCGGGCACAGATACGCAGTATTTT. Translation gives CASSSGLAAGTDTQYF.

The V gene is TRBV6-5, the J gene TRBJ2-1, with TRBD2 matching over 9 bases. Germline CDR1 reads MNHEY; CDR2 reads SVGAGI. Germline trimming cut 0 bases from V and 5 bases from J; bases unmatched to any gene: 8. CDR3 length: 17 residues. In DNA form, the CDR3 reads TGTGCCAGCAGTTACTCGATAGGGACTAGCTTCCACAATGAGCAGTTCTTC. This encodes CASSYSIGTSFHNEQFF.

The count of this clonotype is one. The chain joins TRBV6-1 to TRBJ2-1, with 11 bases fitting TRBD1. The CDR3 runs to 15 residues. In germline, CDR1 is MNHNS, CDR2 SASEGT. With 9 bases clipped from V and 5 bases from J, the junction kept 9 bases outside the gene matches. The CDR3 bases are TGTGCCAGGCCCTATCCGGGACAGGGGGACAATGAGCAGTTCTTC. The encoded protein is CARPYPGQGDNEQFF.

This clonotype was detected many times. The J gene is TRBJ1-2, the V gene TRBV12-3 or TRBV12-4, with 8 bases identical to TRBD1. There are 15 residues in the CDR3. The junction had 9 bases not matched to a gene; V was cut back by 4 bases and J by 5 bases. The CDR3 spells CASSWGQGAGYGYTF. In DNA form, the CDR3 reads TGTGCCAGCAGTTGGGGCCAGGGGGCCGGGTATGGCTACACCTTC.

The chain recombines TRBV4-2 with TRBJ2-3; tentative D call: TRBD2 (5 bases). Trimming stripped 2 bases from V and 4 bases from J, with 16 bases between. Germline lookup yields CDR1 LGHNA and CDR2 YNFKEQ. The CDR3 totals 16 residues. The CDR3 nucleotides read TGTGCCAGCAGCCAAATACCAGTTAGCGTCGCAGATACGCAGTATTTT. It codes for CASSQIPVSVADTQYF.

The J gene is TRBJ1-1, the V gene TRBV11-2, with 7 nucleotides matching TRBD1. This CDR3 region has 14 residues. Germline CDR1 reads SGHAT; CDR2 reads FQNNGV. The V and J ends lost 4 bases and 7 bases, in that order; junction bases with no gene match: 9. In nucleotides, the CDR3 is TGTGCCAGCAGCTCCGAGGGGGCGCGAGTTGAAGCTTTCTTT. Its translation is CASSSEGARVEAFF.

The rearrangement uses TRBV12-3 or TRBV12-4 and TRBJ2-5; D gene uncertain. The CDR3 has 12 residues. The ends were cut back, 6 bases at V and 5 bases at J, with 10 bases in the middle. For the CDR3, the DNA is TGTGCCAGCAGCCACAGTTGGGAGACCCAGTACTTC. Protein: CASSHSWETQYF.

The chain couples TRBV7-8 to TRBJ2-5; D might be TRBD1 (5 bases). CDR3 length: 14 amino acids. The germline V gene encodes CDR1 SGHVS and CDR2 FQNEAQ. Trimming shortened V by 1 base and J by 1 base, and 7 bases separated the two germline ends. CDR3 loop: CASSLVRAQETQYF. The CDR3, as DNA: TGTGCCAGCAGCTTAGTCAGGGCCCAAGAGACCCAGTACTTC.

The J gene is TRBJ2-5, the V gene TRBV18; 9 nucleotides match TRBD2. Germline lookup yields CDR1 KGHSH and CDR2 LQKENI. V was pared by 0 bases and J by 5 bases, with 4 bases of the junction left unmatched. The CDR3 is 15 residues long. CDR3 sequence: CASSPPGLATETQYF. The CDR3 nucleotides are TGTGCCAGCTCACCACCGGGACTAGCTACGGAGACCCAGTACTTC.

J is TRBJ2-5 and V is TRBV2, with 8 positions matching TRBD1. Germline CDR1 and CDR2: SNHLY and FYNNEI. V shed 4 bases and J 3 bases; nucleotides not matched to a gene: 7. The CDR3 consists of 15 residues. In DNA form, the CDR3 reads TGTGCCAGCAGTGGGACAGGGAGGAACGAAGAGACCCAGTACTTC. Translation: CASSGTGRNEETQYF.

The sample holds a few counts of this clonotype. The chain couples TRBV6-2 or TRBV6-3 to TRBJ2-3; 10 bases align to TRBD1. V lost 6 bases, J lost 2 bases, and 5 bases stayed unmatched. Germline V CDR1 and CDR2: MNHEY, SVGEGT. There are 15 residues in the CDR3. CDR3 in amino acids: CASSWDRGSTDTQYF. For the CDR3, the DNA is TGTGCCAGCAGCTGGGACAGGGGCTCCACAGATACGCAGTATTTT.

The chain is built from TRBV20-1 and TRBJ2-1; D possibly corresponds to TRBD2 (6 bases). V was pared by 6 bases and J by 10 bases, with 13 bases between. Germline assignment: CDR1 DFQATT and CDR2 SNEGSKA (reference sequence). The CDR3 sequence is 11 residues long. CDR3 sequence reads: CSANPSAEQFF. For the CDR3, the DNA is TGCAGTGCAAACCCTAGCGCGGAGCAGTTCTTC.

The sample holds many counts of this clonotype. The V call is TRBV7-2, the J call TRBJ2-1, with TRBD2 identical over 14 bases. The germline CDR1 and CDR2 sequences are SGHTA and FQGNSA. This CDR3 spans 15 amino acids. V was clipped by 0 bases and J by 8 bases; unmatched bases: 0. The CDR3 reads CASSLAGLAGDEQFF. The CDR3 DNA follows: TGTGCCAGCAGCTTAGCGGGACTAGCGGGAGATGAGCAGTTCTTC. The full variable domain, with the rest looked up from reference TRBV7-2 and TRBJ2-1, is GAGVSQSPSNKVTEKGKDVELRCDPISGHTALYWYRQSLGQGLEFLIYFQGNSAPDKSGLPSDRFSAERTGGSVSTLTIQRTQQEDSAVYLCASSLAGLAGDEQFFGPGTRLTVL.

The chain combines TRBV19 with TRBJ1-1; D not resolved. Germline CDR1 is LNHDA and CDR2 is SQIVND (reference sequence). The V gene lost 5 bases and the J gene lost 5 bases, with 12 bases spanning the gap. CDR3 length: 13 amino acids. The CDR3 here is CASSSWTRTEAFF. The DNA of the CDR3 is TGTGCCAGTAGTTCCTGGACCCGGACTGAAGCTTTCTTT.

This clonotype was detected only a few times. The gene calls are TRBV6-2 or TRBV6-3 and TRBJ2-7; a possible D gene is TRBD2 (5 bases). CDR3 length equals 14 residues. Trimming stripped 6 bases from V and 3 bases from J, with 15 bases between. Germline CDR1 and CDR2: MNHEY and SVGEGT. CDR3 loop: CASRLSGRLYEQYV. CDR3 bases: TGTGCCAGCAGACTATCGGGGAGACTCTACGAGCAGTACGTC.

This clonotype was seen many times. V usage is TRBV7-2 and J usage is TRBJ2-7; TRBD1 aligns across 9 bases. V was pared by 5 bases and J by 2 bases, with 4 bases of the junction left unmatched. The CDR3 consists of 14 residues. Per the germline V gene, CDR1 is SGHTA and CDR2 is FQGNSA. The CDR3 sequence is CASSHGQGTYEQYV. The CDR3 coding sequence is TGTGCCAGCAGCCATGGACAGGGGACCTACGAGCAGTACGTC.

This clonotype was detected many times. V is TRBV7-2 and J is TRBJ2-1; 11 nucleotides match TRBD2. The CDR3 has 16 residues. The junction had 5 bases not matched to a gene; V was cut back by 1 base and J by 6 bases. The V gene's germline CDR1 is SGHTA and CDR2 FQGNSA. CDR3 loop: CASSLVVAGGPNEQFF. CDR3 in DNA: TGTGCCAGCAGCTTAGTGGTAGCGGGAGGGCCCAATGAGCAGTTCTTC. Drawing the rest from reference TRBV7-2 and TRBJ2-1, the complete variable domain is GAGVSQSPSNKVTEKGKDVELRCDPISGHTALYWYRQSLGQGLEFLIYFQGNSAPDKSGLPSDRFSAERTGGSVSTLTIQRTQQEDSAVYLCASSLVVAGGPNEQFFGPGTRLTVL.

There are many counts of this clonotype. The chain has TRBV7-2 and TRBJ2-3; tentatively, D is TRBD1 (6 bases). Trimming stripped 1 base from V and 2 bases from J, with 10 bases between. The CDR3 has 15 residues. Looked up from germline, CDR1 is SGHTA and CDR2 is FQGNSA. The CDR3 region is CASSLDRAFTDTQYF. Here the CDR3 DNA reads TGTGCCAGCAGCTTAGACAGGGCATTCACAGATACGCAGTATTTT.

This chain links TRBV20-1 with TRBJ2-5, with 9 nucleotides matching TRBD2. CDR3 length: 15 amino acids. Germline V CDR1 and CDR2: DFQATT, SNEGSKA (reference sequence). V dropped 3 bases and J dropped 5; count of bases not matched to a gene: 10. The CDR3: CSASEPSSGTETQYF. Written as DNA, the CDR3 is TGCAGTGCTAGCGAACCTTCTAGCGGGACCGAGACCCAGTACTTC.

The chain links TRBV18 to TRBJ2-5; 8 bases fit TRBD2. This CDR3 has 14 residues. Germline loops: CDR1 KGHSH, CDR2 LQKENI. After removal of 5 bases from V and 1 base from J, the junction contained 3 bases not matched to a gene. The CDR3 spells CASSALAVQETQYF. CDR3 coding DNA: TGTGCCAGCTCAGCACTAGCGGTCCAAGAGACCCAGTACTTC.